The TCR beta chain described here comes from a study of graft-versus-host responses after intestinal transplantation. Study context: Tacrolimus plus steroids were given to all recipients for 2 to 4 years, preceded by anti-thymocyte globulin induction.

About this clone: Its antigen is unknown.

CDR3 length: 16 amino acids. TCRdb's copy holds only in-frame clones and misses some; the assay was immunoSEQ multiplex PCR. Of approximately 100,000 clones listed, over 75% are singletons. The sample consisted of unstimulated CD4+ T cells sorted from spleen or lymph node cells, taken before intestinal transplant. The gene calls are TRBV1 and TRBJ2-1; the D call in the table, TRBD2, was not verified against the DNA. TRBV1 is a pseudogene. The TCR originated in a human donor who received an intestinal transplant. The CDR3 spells CTSTRSGGDKYNEQFF. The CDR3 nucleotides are TGCACCAGCACACGCAGCGGGGGTGACAAATACAATGAGCAGTTCTTC.